This T cell receptor beta chain is from a study of beta chain features in type 1 diabetes. Overall study findings and caveats: A possible short-template PCR bias applies equally to patients and controls. Shorter TCRB CDR3s, moderately but significantly so, marked every one of the four CD4+ subsets in Type 1 diabetes patients. For patients, the naive, central memory and Treg TCRB repertoires appeared more alike than for healthy donors. The study found fewer insertions and more deletions at VDJ junctions in type 1 diabetes patients.

All of the isolated RNA was reverse transcribed, so expressed TCRB transcripts were sequenced. This table comes from immunoSEQ multiplex PCR, and its TCRdb copy is limited to in-frame clones, with some not included. The data contain about 700,000 clones, around 15% of them singletons. With regard to this clone: Its antigen is undetermined.

CDR1 SGHRS and CDR2 YFSETQ come from the germline V gene. CDR3 length: 16 amino acids. Trimming removed 4 bases from V and 4 bases from J; junction bases left unmatched: 11. The source is a man between 18 and 29 years old with type 1 diabetes. V and J are TRBV5-1 and TRBJ2-1, with TRBD1 matching 7 bases. The source material was naive CD4+ T cells from blood. CDR3 protein: CASSLLTGLGYNEQFF. The CDR3 DNA reads as TGCGCCAGCAGCCTACTGACAGGGCTGGGGTACAATGAGCAGTTCTTC. The complete variable domain, with remaining parts taken from reference TRBV5-1 and TRBJ2-1, reads KAGVTQTPRYLIKTRGQQVTLSCSPISGHRSVSWYQQTPGQGLQFLFEYFSETQRNKGNFPGRFSGRQFSNSRSEMNVSTLELGDSALYLCASSLLTGLGYNEQFFGPGTRLTVL.